This TCR beta chain was obtained from a study of OX40 agonist ivuxolimab in advanced cancers. About the study: It was permissible to have had prior anti-PD-1, anti-PD-L1 or anti-CTLA-4 therapy, and 40% had some.

The CDR3 has 14 amino acids. The V end was cut by 6 bases, the J end by 5 bases, with 13 bases between. The germline V gene encodes CDR1 MNHNY and CDR2 SVGAGI (reference sequence). Assay: immunoSEQ multiplex PCR; the TCRdb copy retains only in-frame clones and omits some. The table has approximately 25,000 clones, around 86% seen once. This clonotype was obtained from an adult with an advanced solid tumor such as melanoma, head and neck, liver or kidney cancer. The specimen comprised CD4+ or CD8+ T cells sorted from blood, sampled in a trial of the OX40 agonist ivuxolimab. The genes are TRBV6-6 and TRBJ2-2; D possibly matches TRBD1 or TRBD2 (5 bases each). The CDR3 region is CASRPVGRTGELFF. For the CDR3, the DNA is TGTGCCAGCAGGCCCGTGGGACGGACCGGGGAGCTGTTTTTT.